This T cell receptor beta chain emerged from a study of shared T cell receptors in the human thymus (TCRdb year 2021). Notes on the research overall: The study examined how the human thymus generates shared, self-reactive T-cell receptor alpha chains.

Receptors were amplified or captured by the immunoSEQ multiplex PCR assay. TCRdb re-hosts the immuneACCESS table, in-frame sequences only. Its copies lack some clones; in the studies checked, an unresolved V gene accounts for under half of them, and the cause for the rest is not known. A total of about 610,000 clones appear in this sample, around 89% of them only once. The leading ten clones occupy approximately 0.011% of the sample. Concerning this clone itself: Which antigen it targets is not known. Within one base of it there is no much larger clone, and no base qualities were kept.

The germline V gene (reference sequence) provides CDR1 LNHDA and CDR2 SQIVND. The junction shows trimming of 3 bases on V and 7 bases on J, and the gene matches do not reach 3 bases of it. The CDR3 numbers 14 residues from cysteine through phenylalanine. CDR3 DNA only is kept here, 42 bases in frame from base 1. These data were also reused for a study on human thymus T cells. The second study also describes: The donors were immunologically healthy infants in Finland who had open corrective cardiac surgery for congenital heart defects. Thymus tissue was obtained as surgical resects removed during corrective cardiac surgery. V and J gene segment usage appeared biased in both thymic and peripheral blood repertoires. The related research found that thymic TCR repertoires overlapped highly between unrelated individuals. TCR alpha and beta repertoires from about 8 infant thymus samples and four related peripheral blood samples were characterized in the study. Donor ages ranging from about 7 to 250 days were recorded, and over 5 male and two female infants were included in the cohort. Thymocytes were mechanically released from the tissue and were stored as pellets of roughly 10-32 million cells at -70 degrees C. A QIAsymphony instrument was used to extract genomic DNA from frozen cell pellets. TCRB and TCRAD loci were amplified from a standardized quantity of quality-controlled genomic DNA using the immunoSEQ multiplex PCR assay. The V(D)J region was spanned by amplicons of a length sufficient to cover the CDR3 and to identify V and J genes. The amplicons were sequenced on an Illumina platform via the commercial immunoSEQ service. Primer bias and sequencing errors were corrected as previously described, and TCRAD and TCRB definitions were based on the IMGT database. Repertoires were analysed with immunoSEQ Analyzer 3.0 and VDJTools, covering basic statistics, V/J segment usage, diversity estimates, rarefaction and pairwise overlap. Diversity was estimated with Chao1, ChaoE, Efron-Thisted, Shannon and inverse Simpson indices, and also on datasets down-sampled to the smallest sample. Repertoire overlap was assessed by strict matching of CDR3 nucleotide sequence, V gene and J gene, and clustering was done by Jaccard-based multidimensional scaling. On average, about 810,000 unique TCRB clonotypes were obtained from thymus samples, compared with around 78,000 from blood samples.

The rearranged chain carries TRBV19 and TRBJ2-1; 10 nucleotides in the junction match TRBD2. This receptor was obtained from a boy under two years old with a congenital heart defect. Donor details come from another sample of the same person, matched by shared clones. The material sequenced was thymocytes. This receptor has the CDR3 CASSILAGENEQFF. The sequence in DNA is TGTGCCAGTAGTATCCTAGCGGGGGAGAATGAGCAGTTCTTC.